Each of the 28 T cell receptor beta chains below was sequenced from the same sample in a study of vaccination and CD4 T cells after COVID-19. Scientists ran DNA taken from cultured CD4+ T cells through the Oncomine TCR Beta short-read assay for sequencing. TCRdb re-analysed the PCR reads in MiXCR, keeping a single row per CDR3 protein. The sample yields roughly 14,000 distinct CDR3 sequences, about 46% seen once. The antigens these receptors bind are not known. Treatment in this sample: approximately 11-day PBMC culture with coronavirus spike peptide pools or control peptides (ViraFEST assay). The sample comprised CD4+ T cells from blood, cultured in vitro. These receptors were taken from a human donor who had recovered from COVID-19.

V and J are TRBV6-2 or TRBV6-3 and TRBJ1-1; D is unresolved. V was trimmed by 5 bases and J by 4 bases, leaving 17 bases between them. This CDR3 contains 15 residues. The germline gives CDR1 MNHEY, CDR2 SVGEGT. The CDR3 loop reads CASSRLPGVGTEAFF. The CDR3 DNA reads as TGTGCCAGCAGTAGGCTGCCCGGAGTGGGCACTGAAGCTTTCTTT.

The J gene is TRBJ2-3, the V gene TRBV24-1; TRBD2 matches at 8 bases. V was clipped by 10 bases and J by 1 base; unmatched bases: 3. This CDR3 is built from 13 residues. Looked up from germline, CDR1 is KGHDR and CDR2 is SFDVKD. CDR3 in DNA: TGTGCCACTAAGACTAGCGGCACAGATACGCAGTATTTT. It encodes CATKTSGTDTQYF.

The chain uses TRBV20-1 and TRBJ2-5; perhaps TRBD2 as D (6 bases). The CDR3 covers 11 residues. From germline, CDR1 is DFQATT and CDR2 SNEGSKA (reference sequence). V was shortened by 4 bases and J by 5 bases, with 8 bases between the two germline ends. The CDR3 protein is CSATGGETQYF. In nucleotides, the CDR3 is TGCAGTGCTACTGGGGGGGAGACCCAGTACTTC.

This clonotype came up a few times. The chain links TRBV15 to TRBJ2-7, with TRBD2 matching 11 bases. The CDR3 consists of 17 residues. J gave up 2 bases and V 0 bases, and 6 bases lay outside the gene matches. Looked up from germline, CDR1 is LNHNV and CDR2 is YYDKDF (reference sequence). The CDR3 region is CATSRELAGGITYEQYF. CDR3 sequence (DNA): TGTGCCACCAGCAGAGAGCTAGCGGGAGGTATTACCTACGAGCAGTACTTC.

The gene calls are TRBV7-2 and TRBJ1-1, with D possibly being TRBD1 (5 bases). V was clipped by 0 bases and J by 4 bases, with 9 bases between them. From germline, CDR1 is SGHTA and CDR2 FQGNSA. There are 14 residues in the CDR3. The CDR3 sequence is CASSLAGVGTEAFF. The CDR3 DNA reads as TGTGCCAGCAGCTTAGCAGGGGTTGGCACTGAAGCTTTCTTT.

This clonotype turned up a few times. The rearrangement joins TRBV27 to TRBJ2-2; D might be TRBD1 (5 bases). Trimming cost V 6 bases and J 0 bases, with 11 bases left between them. There are 15 residues in the CDR3. Germline CDR1 and CDR2: MNHEY and SMNVEV (reference sequence). The CDR3 reads CASRSGQPNTGELFF. The CDR3 bases are TGTGCCAGCAGATCAGGACAACCGAACACCGGGGAGCTGTTTTTT.

The chain joins TRBV6-5 to TRBJ1-3, with D tentatively TRBD1 (5 bases). With 2 bases removed from V and 0 bases from J, the gap between germline ends came to 5 bases. The CDR3 contains 14 residues. Germline V gives CDR1 MNHEY, CDR2 SVGAGI. CDR3 DNA sequence: TGTGCCAGCAGTTACGGGGGCTCTGGAAACACCATATATTTT. Its protein product is CASSYGGSGNTIYF.

This clonotype has a handful of counts. This chain uses TRBV6-1 with TRBJ2-3, with TRBD2 identical over 10 bases. The J segment lost 4 bases and the V segment lost 7 bases, leaving 5 bases of the junction unmatched. The CDR3 contains 14 residues. Looked up from germline, CDR1 is MNHNS and CDR2 is SASEGT. The CDR3 reads CASTRLAGPDTQYF. The CDR3 DNA is TGTGCCAGCACCCGACTAGCGGGCCCAGATACGCAGTATTTT.

This clonotype was counted a few times. The chain recombines TRBV7-2 with TRBJ2-3; TRBD2 matches at 8 bases. CDR3 length equals 17 residues. Germline V gives CDR1 SGHTA, CDR2 FQGNSA. V gave up 1 base and J gave up 5 bases; unmatched junction bases: 11. CDR3 loop: CASSLGPGGAIGDTQYF. CDR3 in DNA: TGTGCCAGCAGCTTAGGTCCGGGGGGGGCCATAGGAGATACGCAGTATTTT.

This clonotype was seen a few times. The chain has TRBV7-2 and TRBJ2-3; D possibly corresponds to TRBD1 (6 bases). Germline-derived CDR1 and CDR2 are SGHTA and FQGNSA. Trimming stripped 5 bases from V and 4 bases from J, with 10 bases between. The CDR3 runs 13 residues. This chain's CDR3 is CASSHPGADTQYF. The CDR3 DNA sequence: TGTGCCAGCAGCCATCCAGGGGCAGATACGCAGTATTTT.

The rearrangement joins TRBV30 to TRBJ1-6; 7 bases match TRBD1. Germline CDR1 is GTSNPN and CDR2 is SVGIG (reference sequence). Losses at the gene ends were 2 bases for V and 10 bases for J; bases not matched to a gene: 8. The CDR3 consists of 14 residues. CDR3 in amino acids: CAWSIRGTSSPLHF. CDR3 DNA sequence: TGTGCCTGGAGTATCAGGGGGACGAGCTCACCCCTCCACTTT.

In DNA form, the CDR3 reads TGTGCCAGCAGCGCCGTAGGCGATGAGCAGTTCTTC. Its translation: CASSAVGDEQFF. J is TRBJ2-1 and V is TRBV11-1; D call uncertain. The CDR3 runs 12 residues. The germline CDR1 and CDR2 sequences are SGHAT and FQDESV (reference sequence). Deletions cut 5 bases from V and 8 bases from J, with 10 bases between.

This clonotype was detected only a few times. CDR3 region: CASSPNRATRDSPLHF. In DNA, the CDR3 is TGTGCCAGTAGTCCGAACAGGGCAACACGGGATTCACCCCTCCACTTT. The genes are TRBV19 and TRBJ1-6, with D possibly being TRBD1 (6 bases). CDR3 length equals 16 residues. Trimming took 5 bases from V and 8 from J, leaving 19 bases between them. Germline CDR1 LNHDA, CDR2 SQIVND (reference sequence).

This clonotype was counted a few times. This rearrangement joins TRBV20-1 to TRBJ2-3; D gene unclear. V lost 3 bases and J lost 4, with 2 bases in between. CDR3 length: 10 amino acids. The germline V gene has CDR1 DFQATT and CDR2 SNEGSKA (reference sequence). CDR3 DNA: TGCAGTGCTAGTCCAGATACGCAGTATTTT. The encoded protein is CSASPDTQYF.

The chain employs TRBV20-1 and TRBJ1-2, with 9 positions matching TRBD1. Germline V lookup: CDR1 DFQATT, CDR2 SNEGSKA (reference sequence). The V and J ends lost 3 bases and 6 bases, in that order; junction bases with no gene match: 11. The CDR3 runs 15 residues. The CDR3 region has the DNA TGCAGTGCTAGTGCTACCGGGACAGGGTCCCATGGCTACACCTTC. Amino acid sequence: CSASATGTGSHGYTF.

This clonotype occurred once. Sequence at one end of the junction differs from germline and may be a read error. The J gene is TRBJ1-1, the V gene TRBV6-2 or TRBV6-3; D is uncertain. The CDR3 extends over 17 amino acids. CDR1 is MNHEY and CDR2 is SVGEGT in the germline V gene. DNA of the CDR3: TGTGCCAGCAGTTACGCAGCCCCCCAGAGCATGAACACTGGAGCTTTCTTT. The encoded protein is CASSYAAPQSMNTGAFF.

The V gene is TRBV5-1, the J gene TRBJ2-3; the D is unclear. V gave up 2 bases and J gave up 2 bases, with 9 bases separating them. Germline CDR1 reads SGHRS; CDR2 reads YFSETQ. The CDR3 totals 14 residues. The CDR3 is CASSFGQVTDTQYF. The DNA of the CDR3 is TGCGCCAGCAGCTTTGGCCAGGTCACAGATACGCAGTATTTT.

The chain employs TRBV5-1 and TRBJ2-7; the D gene is possibly TRBD2 (6 bases). There are 14 residues in the CDR3. The V gene's germline CDR1 is SGHRS and CDR2 YFSETQ. V lost 6 bases to trimming and J lost 0 bases, with 13 bases between them. Here the CDR3 reads CASTRGGSSYEQYF. DNA for the CDR3: TGCGCCAGCACCCGAGGAGGGAGCTCCTACGAGCAGTACTTC.

This chain uses TRBV11-3 with TRBJ2-7; the match to TRBD2 covers 7 bases. V lost 7 bases, J lost 6 bases, and 12 bases stayed unmatched. CDR3 length equals 14 residues. Per germline, CDR1 SGHNT and CDR2 YENEEA. The CDR3 coding sequence is TGTGCCAGCACGGACGGGGGGTCTCGCTTCGAGCAGTACTTC. Translated, it gives CASTDGGSRFEQYF.

V gene TRBV7-9 combines with J gene TRBJ1-6; 7 bases map to TRBD1. The germline V gene encodes CDR1 SEHNR and CDR2 FQNEAQ (reference sequence). The CDR3 totals 16 residues. The V gene end was trimmed by 4 bases and the J gene end by 9 bases; junction bases not matched to a gene: 12. In DNA form, the CDR3 reads TGTGCCAGCAGCTCCGAACAGGGGTTTGGGAGTTCACCCCTCCACTTT. Translation gives CASSSEQGFGSSPLHF.

This clonotype was counted between two and nine times. V gene TRBV28 combines with J gene TRBJ1-3; possibly TRBD1 for D (6 bases). Trimming cost V 2 bases and J 0 bases, with 14 bases left between them. CDR3 size: 17 residues. Germline-derived CDR1 and CDR2 are MDHEN and SYDVKM. For the CDR3, the DNA is TGTGCCAGCAGTTTAGGTACAGGGCTACTCTCTGGAAACACCATATATTTT. It encodes CASSLGTGLLSGNTIYF.

This clonotype was detected once. The chain is built from TRBV5-6 and TRBJ2-1; D is unresolved. The V end was cut by 4 bases, the J end by 10 bases, with 12 bases between. CDR1 SGHDT and CDR2 YYEEEE come from the germline V gene. This CDR3 is 12 amino acids long. The CDR3 coding sequence is TGTGCCAGCAGCCCTGGACGGCTGGAGCAGTTCTTC. Translating gives CASSPGRLEQFF. The full variable domain, its missing parts supplied by reference TRBV5-6 and TRBJ2-1, is DAGVTQSPTHLIKTRGQQVTLRCSPKSGHDTVSWYQQALGQGPQFIFQYYEEEERQRGNFPDRFSGHQFPNYSSELNVNALLLGDSALYLCASSPGRLEQFFGPGTRLTVL.

This clonotype appeared a few times. This sequence joins TRBV2 and TRBJ2-5, with TRBD2 identical over 9 bases. CDR3 size: 15 residues. Germline V gene data show CDR1 as SNHLY and CDR2 as FYNNEI. Trimming removed 6 bases from V and 2 bases from J; junction bases left unmatched: 7. CDR3 in amino acids: CASSSLREGQETQYF. The CDR3 bases are TGTGCCAGCAGCTCGCTGCGGGAGGGTCAAGAGACCCAGTACTTC.

The chain is built from TRBV6-1 and TRBJ2-5; no reliable D call. Per germline, CDR1 MNHNS and CDR2 SASEGT. Trimming stripped 5 bases from V and 7 bases from J, with 8 bases between. CDR3 length: 11 amino acids. The CDR3 sequence: CASSLRGTQYF. In nucleotides, the CDR3 is TGTGCCAGCAGTCTACGTGGGACCCAGTACTTC.

The table lists this clonotype with a few counts. The chain couples TRBV20-1 to TRBJ1-6, with D perhaps matching TRBD1 (5 bases). Trimming pared 0 bases from V and 7 bases from J, leaving 10 bases between. CDR1 and CDR2 (germline): DFQATT, SNEGSKA (reference sequence). The CDR3 extends over 14 amino acids. The CDR3 DNA follows: TGCAGTGCTAGAGATCAGGGAAACAATTCACCCCTCCACTTT. Translated, it gives CSARDQGNNSPLHF.

This clonotype was counted between two and nine times. The chain has TRBV4-3 and TRBJ1-2; D remains unclear. CDR3 length equals 13 residues. V was shortened by 0 bases and J by 5 bases, with 7 bases between the two germline ends. From germline, CDR1 is LGHNA and CDR2 YSLEER. The CDR3 DNA reads TGCGCCAGCAGCCAAGATGGACCATATGGCTACACCTTC. This gives the protein CASSQDGPYGYTF.

This chain connects TRBV7-9 to TRBJ1-2; D unresolved. Trimming took off 1 base at V and 6 bases at J, with 9 bases between the two ends. Germline-derived CDR1 and CDR2 are SEHNR and FQNEAQ (reference sequence). This CDR3 has 13 amino acids. CDR3 loop: CASSLGDINGYTF. The CDR3 DNA follows: TGTGCCAGCAGCTTAGGGGATATTAATGGCTACACCTTC. Full variable domain (missing parts from reference TRBV7-9 and TRBJ1-2): DTGVSQNPRHKITKRGQNVTFRCDPISEHNRLYWYRQTLGQGPEFLTYFQNEAQLEKSRLLSDRFSAERPKGSFSTLEIQRTEQGDSAMYLCASSLGDINGYTFGSGTRLTVV.

The table lists this clonotype with a few counts. The chain carries TRBV7-2 and TRBJ2-3; tentatively, D is TRBD1 (7 bases). CDR3 length: 17 residues. V was clipped by 6 bases and J by 2 bases, with 21 bases between them. Per the germline V gene, CDR1 is SGHTA and CDR2 is FQGNSA. The CDR3 loop is CASSSRRGDSLTDTQYF. As DNA, the CDR3 is TGTGCCAGCAGTTCCCGGAGGGGGGACAGCCTCACAGATACGCAGTATTTT.